These 26 T cell receptor beta chains were sequenced from one sample in a study of cytomegalovirus exposure and HLA in healthy donors. The study ran its PCR with 60 Vbeta and 13 Jbeta primers. Libraries were prepared by immunoSEQ multiplex PCR; TCRdb keeps only in-frame clonotypes and omits some of them. The sample consists of roughly 150,000 clones, 73% of them appearing once. Specimen: PBMCs. These receptors originate from a woman under 30 in good health and CMV-seronegative.

V is TRBV5-6 and J is TRBJ1-2; 9 bases map to TRBD1. Trimming took 4 bases from V and 4 from J; bases not matched to a gene: 5. The CDR3 loop spans 14 amino acids. Per germline, CDR1 SGHDT and CDR2 YYEEEE. The CDR3 loop is CASSGQGWGYGYTF. The CDR3 DNA reads as TGTGCCAGCAGCGGACAGGGGTGGGGCTATGGCTACACCTTC.

The genes are TRBV7-9 and TRBJ1-6, with a weak D call TRBD1 (6 bases). Germline CDR1 is SEHNR and CDR2 is FQNEAQ (reference sequence). The V end lost 4 bases, the J end lost 9 bases, and 16 bases lay between the germline ends. The CDR3 runs to 15 residues. CDR3 residues: CASSSPRGESSPLHF. In DNA form, the CDR3 reads TGTGCCAGCAGCTCCCCCAGGGGAGAGAGTTCACCCCTCCACTTT.

The chain carries TRBV7-8 and TRBJ1-4, with 9 nucleotides matching TRBD1. V lost 4 bases to trimming and J lost 11 bases; unmatched junction nucleotides: 5. The CDR3 spans 13 residues. CDR1 SGHVS and CDR2 FQNEAQ come from the germline V gene. Here the CDR3 reads CASSSGQGGKLFF. The CDR3, as DNA: TGTGCCAGCAGCTCGGGACAGGGTGGGAAACTGTTTTTT.

CDR3 residues: CASSQELISNYGYTF. Written as DNA, the CDR3 is TGCGCCAGCAGCCAAGAACTGATTTCCAACTATGGCTACACCTTC. V gene TRBV4-1 combines with J gene TRBJ1-2, with D unresolved. The germline gives CDR1 MGHRA, CDR2 YSYEKL. Trimming pared 0 bases from V and 2 bases from J, leaving 10 bases between. The CDR3 totals 15 residues.

This rearrangement joins TRBV19 to TRBJ2-2; 8 bases are shared with TRBD1. There are 18 residues in the CDR3. Germline CDR1 and CDR2: LNHDA and SQIVND (reference sequence). J lost 6 bases, V lost 8 bases, and 20 bases had no gene match. In nucleotides, the CDR3 is TGTGCCAGTCTAGGGTTGGGCCGGGGCAGGGGGCACCCCGGGGAGCTGTTTTTT. It translates to CASLGLGRGRGHPGELFF.

The chain uses TRBV9 and TRBJ2-1, with 7 bases that match TRBD1. There are 14 residues in the CDR3. V shed 0 bases, J shed 3 bases, and the junction held 0 bases outside the gene matches. Germline-derived CDR1 and CDR2 are SGDLS and YYNGEE. The CDR3 reads CASSVGDSYNEQFF. The CDR3 DNA is TGTGCCAGCAGCGTAGGGGACAGCTACAATGAGCAGTTCTTC.

Only one count was recorded for this clone. The chain employs TRBV2 and TRBJ2-7; maybe TRBD1 (5 bases). CDR1 is SNHLY and CDR2 is FYNNEI in the germline V gene. This CDR3 is 13 amino acids long. V was shortened by 6 bases and J by 4 bases, with 13 bases between the two germline ends. CDR3 sequence reads: CASRQGVAYEQYF. The CDR3 DNA sequence: TGTGCCAGCAGGCAAGGGGTGGCATACGAGCAGTACTTC.

A few counts support this clone. This chain links TRBV30 with TRBJ1-2; no reliable D call. The V gene's germline CDR1 is GTSNPN and CDR2 SVGIG (reference sequence). The CDR3 sequence is 13 residues long. V was pared by 1 base and J by 12 bases, with 18 bases between. This CDR3 is CAWSGLTVSRNTF. The CDR3 region has the DNA TGTGCCTGGAGTGGTTTAACAGTTTCACGAAACACCTTC.

This sequence joins TRBV20-1 and TRBJ2-5, with D tentatively TRBD1 (5 bases). The CDR3 is made up of 11 amino acids. Trimming left V 3 bases short and J 5 bases short, with 7 bases between. Per germline, CDR1 DFQATT and CDR2 SNEGSKA (reference sequence). The DNA of the CDR3 is TGCAGTGCTAGGCCAGGGGAGACCCAGTACTTC. It is translated as CSARPGETQYF.

The chain recombines TRBV4-3 with TRBJ1-3; weak D call: TRBD1 (5 bases). This CDR3 is 16 amino acids long. Germline V lookup: CDR1 LGHNA, CDR2 YSLEER. V gave up 1 base and J gave up 3 bases, with 13 bases separating them. CDR3 sequence: CASSQVTGTLGNTIYF. DNA for the CDR3: TGCGCCAGCAGCCAAGTAACAGGAACTCTTGGAAACACCATATATTTT.

The rearrangement uses TRBV28 and TRBJ1-1; 7 positions agree with TRBD1. Looked up from germline, CDR1 is MDHEN and CDR2 is SYDVKM. The V gene end was trimmed by 6 bases and the J gene end by 0 bases; junction bases not matched to a gene: 4. The CDR3 spans 14 residues. The CDR3 DNA follows: TGTGCCAGCAGCCTCGACAGGGTGAACACTGAAGCTTTCTTT. Translated, it gives CASSLDRVNTEAFF.

The CDR3 loop reads CASSRVGGSNQPQHF. CDR3 nucleotides: TGTGCCAGCAGCCGGGTAGGGGGTAGCAATCAGCCCCAGCATTTT. This rearrangement joins TRBV6-5 to TRBJ1-5, with a weak D call TRBD1 (6 bases). With 6 bases removed from V and 0 bases from J, the gap between germline ends came to 12 bases. Germline loops: CDR1 MNHEY, CDR2 SVGAGI. This CDR3 is 15 amino acids long.

V gene TRBV11-2 combines with J gene TRBJ2-7; possibly TRBD2 for D (6 bases). The germline V and J ends were trimmed by 3 bases and 0 bases, with 15 bases remaining between them. The CDR3 covers 16 residues. Germline CDR1 is SGHAT and CDR2 is FQNNGV. The CDR3 bases are TGTGCCAGCAGCTTCTGGGGGGTCACGAGCTCCTACGAGCAGTACTTC. Its protein product is CASSFWGVTSSYEQYF.

The genes are TRBV29-1 and TRBJ2-1; unclear D gene. Germline V lookup: CDR1 SQVTM, CDR2 ANQGSEA. CDR3 size: 13 residues. The germline V and J ends were trimmed by 5 bases and 0 bases, with 8 bases remaining between them. CDR3 loop: CSVSLSSYNEQFF. The CDR3 DNA reads as TGCAGCGTTTCTTTGAGCTCCTACAATGAGCAGTTCTTC.

CDR3 coding DNA: TGTGCCAGCAGCCAAGATTTCCTAGGGGGCCAAGAGACCCAGTACTTC. It yields the protein CASSQDFLGGQETQYF. V usage is TRBV4-2 and J usage is TRBJ2-5; TRBD1 might be the D (6 bases). V was pared by 0 bases and J by 1 base, with 12 bases between. This CDR3 spans 16 amino acids. The germline CDR1 and CDR2 sequences are LGHNA and YNFKEQ.

The rearrangement joins TRBV21-1 to TRBJ1-5; the DNA was not compared with TRBD1, the D call given in the table. TRBV21-1 is flagged as a pseudogene. There are 19 residues in the CDR3. CDR3 residues: CASSGEGTGGRSSNQPQHF. For the CDR3, the DNA is TGTGCCAGCAGCGGAGAGGGGACAGGGGGCCGGAGTAGCAATCAGCCCCAGCATTTT.

This clone has a handful of counts. Other DNA variants within this sample encode the same CDR3. The chain links TRBV10-3 to TRBJ1-1; D gene uncertain. V was cut by 6 bases and J by 5 bases, with 13 bases left in between. The CDR3 is 13 amino acids. Germline assignment: CDR1 ENHRY and CDR2 SYGVKD. CDR3 sequence (DNA): TGTGCCATCAGCTTAACGGGGAATACTGAAGCTTTCTTT. Amino acids: CAISLTGNTEAFF.

The chain combines TRBV7-2 with TRBJ1-1, with 7 bases identical to TRBD1. V gave up 3 bases and J gave up 4 bases; unmatched junction bases: 2. The CDR3 has 13 amino acids. Germline lookup yields CDR1 SGHTA and CDR2 FQGNSA. The CDR3 here is CASSLDRSTEAFF. CDR3 DNA sequence: TGTGCCAGCAGCTTGGACAGGAGCACTGAAGCTTTCTTT.

This clone was detected only a few times. This chain uses TRBV29-1 with TRBJ1-4; TRBD1 matches 9 bases. In germline, CDR1 is SQVTM, CDR2 ANQGSEA. V shed 7 bases and J 7 bases; nucleotides not matched to a gene: 7. The length of the CDR3 is 13 residues. The CDR3 here is CSGLQGAGEKLFF. In nucleotides, the CDR3 is TGCAGCGGCCTACAGGGGGCAGGTGAAAAACTGTTTTTT.

DNA of the CDR3: TGTGCCAGCATTGGGACAGGGGGCCTGGATGCTTTCTTT. Residues: CASIGTGGLDAFF. The rearrangement links TRBV2 to TRBJ1-1; TRBD1 matches 12 bases. The CDR3 is made up of 13 amino acids. Germline V gene sequence: CDR1 SNHLY, CDR2 FYNNEI. With V trimmed by 7 bases and J by 11 bases, 8 bases remained unmatched.

The rearrangement joins TRBV5-1 to TRBJ2-1; 13 positions match TRBD2. J lost 9 bases, V lost 2 bases, and 8 bases had no gene match. This CDR3 has 16 amino acids. In germline, CDR1 is SGHRS, CDR2 YFSETQ. CDR3 in amino acids: CASSFTTSGRGVEQFF. The CDR3 nucleotides read TGCGCCAGCAGCTTTACTACTAGCGGGAGGGGTGTTGAGCAGTTCTTC.

Notes on this clone: One end of the junction does not line up with germline, which may come from a read error. Here the CDR3 reads CASTSEQGVSPLHF. For the CDR3, the DNA is TGTGCCAGCACCTCCGAACAGGGGGTCTCACCTCTCCACTTT. V usage is TRBV2 and J usage is TRBJ1-6; TRBD1 aligns across 8 bases. The CDR3 runs 14 residues. CDR1 and CDR2 (germline): SNHLY, FYNNEI. Filled out from reference TRBV2 and TRBJ1-6, the complete variable domain reads EPEVTQTPSHQVTQMGQEVILRCVPISNHLYFYWYRQILGQKVEFLVSFYNNEISEKSEIFDDQFSVERPDGSNFTLKIRSTKLEDSAMYFCASTSEQGVSPLHFGNGTRLTVT.

The rearrangement joins TRBV7-2 to TRBJ1-1, with D maybe TRBD1 (5 bases). Between the trimmed V and J ends, which lost 2 bases and 1 base, there was a span of 11 bases. The germline V gene has CDR1 SGHTA and CDR2 FQGNSA. This CDR3 has 15 amino acids. The CDR3 bases are TGTGCCAGCAGCTTACAGGGCAGGGCGAACACTGAAGCTTTCTTT. It specifies CASSLQGRANTEAFF.

V and J are TRBV20-1 and TRBJ2-3, with D maybe TRBD1 (5 bases). The germline V gene has CDR1 DFQATT and CDR2 SNEGSKA (reference sequence). Trimming pared 3 bases from V and 5 bases from J, leaving 6 bases between. The CDR3 loop spans 11 amino acids. CDR3 sequence: CSASDRDTQYF. The CDR3 nucleotides are TGCAGTGCTAGTGACAGAGATACGCAGTATTTT.

The count of this clone is one. The rearrangement joins TRBV10-2 to TRBJ2-7; D is possibly TRBD2 (5 bases). CDR1 is WSHSY, CDR2 SAAADI, per germline. The germline V and J ends were trimmed by 3 bases and 4 bases, with 13 bases remaining between them. The CDR3 has 14 residues. The CDR3 bases are TGCGCCAGCAGTGAAAGGGAGCGTTTATACGAGCAGTACGTC. Translation: CASSERERLYEQYV.

V usage is TRBV27 and J usage is TRBJ2-2, with 14 bases matching TRBD2. The CDR3 has 16 residues. The V gene end was trimmed by 5 bases and the J gene end by 6 bases; junction bases not matched to a gene: 5. The germline CDR1 and CDR2 sequences are MNHEY and SMNVEV (reference sequence). The CDR3 DNA follows: TGTGCCAGCAGTCCCGGGACTAGCGGGAGTGCCGGGGAGCTGTTTTTT. It yields the protein CASSPGTSGSAGELFF.